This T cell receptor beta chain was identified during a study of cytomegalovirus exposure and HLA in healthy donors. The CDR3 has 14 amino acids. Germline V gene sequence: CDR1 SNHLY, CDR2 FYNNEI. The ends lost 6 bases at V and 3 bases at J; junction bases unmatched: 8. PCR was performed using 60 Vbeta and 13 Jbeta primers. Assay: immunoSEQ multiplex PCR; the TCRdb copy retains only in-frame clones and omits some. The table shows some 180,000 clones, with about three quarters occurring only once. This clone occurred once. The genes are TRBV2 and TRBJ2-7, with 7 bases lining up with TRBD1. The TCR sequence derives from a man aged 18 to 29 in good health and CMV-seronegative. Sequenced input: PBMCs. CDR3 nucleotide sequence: TGTGCCAGCAGAACCGACAGGGCAAGCTACGAGCAGTACTTC. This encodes CASRTDRASYEQYF.